One sample yielded the 25 T cell receptor beta chains listed below, sequenced in a study of PD-1 blockade in classical Hodgkin lymphoma. Every single patient, without exception, relapsed after autologous stem cell transplantation, and brentuximab vedotin exposure varied. Only in-frame clones appear in the TCRdb table, and some are missing; sequencing was by immunoSEQ multiplex PCR. The sample comprises roughly 96,000 clones, about 91% of which are singletons, and roughly 10% rests with the top ten. The source was peripheral blood mononuclear cells (PBMCs), collected before the second cycle of nivolumab. These TCRs come from a human donor with classical Hodgkin lymphoma.

The chain joins TRBV7-9 to TRBJ2-5; no firm D call. V was pared by 1 base and J by 2 bases, with 8 bases between. The CDR3 length is 14 residues. The germline CDR1 and CDR2 sequences are SEHNR and FQNEAQ (reference sequence). CDR3 nucleotide sequence: TGTGCCAGCAGCTTAGAAGGCAGTCAAGAGACCCAGTACTTC. Its translation is CASSLEGSQETQYF.

The chain combines TRBV28 with TRBJ2-2; 10 bases fit TRBD2. This CDR3 has 16 amino acids. V was clipped by 2 bases and J by 6 bases; unmatched bases: 6. CDR1 is MDHEN and CDR2 is SYDVKM in the germline V gene. CDR3 amino acids: CASSLASGSGAGELFF. Written as DNA, the CDR3 is TGTGCCAGCAGTTTAGCTAGCGGGAGTGGGGCCGGGGAGCTGTTTTTT.

The chain is built from TRBV7-2 and TRBJ1-5, with D uncertain. This CDR3 has 14 residues. V was cut by 1 base and J by 2 bases, with 6 bases left in between. Germline V lookup: CDR1 SGHTA, CDR2 FQGNSA. The CDR3 is CASSLDAGNQPQHF. CDR3 DNA: TGTGCCAGCAGCTTAGACGCAGGCAATCAGCCCCAGCATTTT.

The chain recombines TRBV11-2 with TRBJ2-7, with TRBD1 as a possible D gene (6 bases). V lost 7 bases, J lost 2 bases, and 15 bases lay in between. The CDR3 length is 14 residues. From germline, CDR1 is SGHAT and CDR2 FQNNGV. The CDR3: CASITGTTTYEQYF. The CDR3 nucleotides read TGTGCCAGCATAACCGGGACAACAACCTACGAGCAGTACTTC. The full variable domain, rest sourced from reference TRBV11-2 and TRBJ2-7, is EAGVAQSPRYKIIEKRQSVAFWCNPISGHATLYWYQQILGQGPKLLIQFQNNGVVDDSQLPKDRFSAERLKGVDSTLKIQPAKLEDSAVYLCASITGTTTYEQYFGPGTRLTVT.

The rearrangement joins TRBV5-6 to TRBJ2-7; D call uncertain. Germline loops: CDR1 SGHDT, CDR2 YYEEEE. This CDR3 has 13 residues. V lost 0 bases, J lost 4 bases, and 8 bases lay in between. The CDR3 reads CASSLEISYEQYF. The CDR3 DNA reads TGTGCCAGCAGCTTGGAGATTTCGTACGAGCAGTACTTC. Drawing the rest from reference TRBV5-6 and TRBJ2-7, the complete variable domain is DAGVTQSPTHLIKTRGQQVTLRCSPKSGHDTVSWYQQALGQGPQFIFQYYEEEERQRGNFPDRFSGHQFPNYSSELNVNALLLGDSALYLCASSLEISYEQYFGPGTRLTVT.

The rearrangement links TRBV28 to TRBJ1-1, with no clear D. V lost 6 bases and J lost 10, with 12 bases in between. Germline V CDR1 and CDR2: MDHEN, SYDVKM. CDR3 length equals 11 residues. CDR3 nucleotide sequence: TGTGCCAGCAGGCTAGGGTGGAGAGCTTTCTTT. Translation: CASRLGWRAFF.

V usage is TRBV7-9 and J usage is TRBJ2-7, with TRBD2 identical over 8 bases. Germline V gene sequence: CDR1 SEHNR, CDR2 FQNEAQ (reference sequence). V dropped 1 base and J dropped 7; count of bases not matched to a gene: 12. The CDR3 runs 16 residues. This CDR3 is CASSLDGTRTSREQYF. The CDR3 DNA follows: TGTGCCAGCAGCTTAGACGGGACTAGGACCTCTCGTGAGCAGTACTTC.

V usage is TRBV6-1 and J usage is TRBJ2-1; possibly TRBD2 for D (5 bases). The V end lost 2 bases, the J end lost 0 bases, and 17 bases lay between the germline ends. This CDR3 comprises 18 residues. Germline lookup yields CDR1 MNHNS and CDR2 SASEGT. The CDR3 nucleotides are TGTGCCAGCAGTGAATATAGGCCGGGGTCGAGCTCCTACAATGAGCAGTTCTTC. Protein product: CASSEYRPGSSSYNEQFF.

The chain has TRBV4-2 and TRBJ2-5, with 7 bases identical to TRBD1. V trimming: 5 bases; J trimming: 4 bases; junction bases outside the gene matches: 7. The CDR3 has 14 amino acids. Per germline, CDR1 LGHNA and CDR2 YNFKEQ. This CDR3 reads CASSEPGQLETQYF. The CDR3 nucleotides read TGTGCCAGCAGCGAACCGGGACAGTTAGAGACCCAGTACTTC.

This chain links TRBV6-6 with TRBJ1-5; TRBD1 aligns across 7 bases. With 0 bases clipped from V and 7 bases from J, the junction kept 3 bases outside the gene matches. CDR3 length equals 14 residues. Looked up from germline, CDR1 is MNHNY and CDR2 is SVGAGI (reference sequence). The CDR3 region is CASSYSQGTQPQHF. CDR3 nucleotides: TGTGCCAGCAGTTACTCACAGGGGACACAGCCCCAGCATTTT.

This chain joins TRBV29-1 and TRBJ2-3, with a weak D call TRBD2 (5 bases). Germline values: CDR1 SQVTM, CDR2 ANQGSEA. Deletions cut 7 bases from V and 4 bases from J, with 21 bases between. This CDR3 spans 15 amino acids. For the CDR3, the DNA is TGCAGCGCAATGATCGGGAATCAGGCTCCAGATACGCAGTATTTT. It codes for CSAMIGNQAPDTQYF.

This chain connects TRBV15 to TRBJ2-7; maybe TRBD2 (5 bases). Trimming took 2 bases from V and 3 from J, leaving 14 bases between them. Germline CDR1 and CDR2: LNHNV and YYDKDF (reference sequence). This CDR3 spans 15 amino acids. The CDR3 nucleotides read TGTGCCACCAGCAGAAGCCCCGGAGGAAACTACGAGCAGTACTTC. This sequence encodes CATSRSPGGNYEQYF.

The V and J genes are TRBV5-1 and TRBJ1-1; D is possibly TRBD1 (5 bases). Germline V lookup: CDR1 SGHRS, CDR2 YFSETQ. Trimming left V 5 bases short and J 4 bases short, with 12 bases between. The CDR3 extends over 13 amino acids. This chain's CDR3 is CASREGLSTEAFF. The DNA for the CDR3 is TGCGCCAGCAGGGAGGGGTTGAGCACTGAAGCTTTCTTT. The full variable domain, with the rest looked up from reference TRBV5-1 and TRBJ1-1, is KAGVTQTPRYLIKTRGQQVTLSCSPISGHRSVSWYQQTPGQGLQFLFEYFSETQRNKGNFPGRFSGRQFSNSRSEMNVSTLELGDSALYLCASREGLSTEAFFGQGTRLTVV.

This clone has a handful of counts. This sequence joins TRBV6-5 and TRBJ2-7, with 7 positions matching TRBD1. CDR3 length equals 14 residues. J lost 3 bases, V lost 6 bases, and 8 bases had no gene match. The germline V gene has CDR1 MNHEY and CDR2 SVGAGI. The CDR3 here is CASRHRGHNYEQYF. The DNA of the CDR3 is TGTGCCAGCAGGCACAGGGGACATAACTACGAGCAGTACTTC.

The chain couples TRBV7-9 to TRBJ1-6; tentative D call: TRBD1 (6 bases). V lost 0 bases to trimming and J lost 6 bases, with 15 bases between them. CDR1 and CDR2 from the germline V gene are SEHNR and FQNEAQ (reference sequence). CDR3 length equals 17 residues. In DNA form, the CDR3 reads TGTGCCAGCAGCTTAGCCATTGGGGGGCCGGGTAATTCACCCCTCCACTTT. This codes for CASSLAIGGPGNSPLHF.

The J gene is TRBJ1-5, the V gene TRBV6-1; the D gene is possibly TRBD1 (5 bases). V was trimmed by 8 bases and J by 2 bases, leaving 13 bases between them. Per germline, CDR1 MNHNS and CDR2 SASEGT. The CDR3 is 14 residues long. The CDR3 is CASHFSGRNQPQHF. In DNA, the CDR3 is TGTGCCAGCCACTTCTCAGGGCGCAATCAGCCCCAGCATTTT.

The V call is TRBV28, the J call TRBJ2-1; D ambiguous. Germline values: CDR1 MDHEN, CDR2 SYDVKM. The CDR3 totals 11 residues. The V and J ends lost 2 bases and 14 bases respectively, with 10 bases between them. This chain's CDR3 is CASSLGVPKFF. The CDR3, as DNA: TGTGCCAGCAGTTTAGGGGTCCCCAAGTTCTTC.

The rearrangement uses TRBV5-1 and TRBJ2-1; D possibly corresponds to TRBD1 (5 bases). The CDR3 runs to 13 residues. Germline loops: CDR1 SGHRS, CDR2 YFSETQ. V was cut by 5 bases and J by 6 bases, with 12 bases left in between. The chain's CDR3 is CASSIGAFNEQFF. Here the CDR3 DNA reads TGCGCCAGCAGTATAGGGGCATTCAATGAGCAGTTCTTC. Drawing the rest from reference TRBV5-1 and TRBJ2-1, the complete variable domain is KAGVTQTPRYLIKTRGQQVTLSCSPISGHRSVSWYQQTPGQGLQFLFEYFSETQRNKGNFPGRFSGRQFSNSRSEMNVSTLELGDSALYLCASSIGAFNEQFFGPGTRLTVL.

The rearrangement joins TRBV13 to TRBJ1-2, with D perhaps matching TRBD1 (5 bases). The CDR3 loop spans 14 amino acids. V was clipped by 5 bases and J by 4 bases, with 14 bases between them. CDR1 is PRHDT and CDR2 is FYEKMQ in the germline V gene (reference sequence). The CDR3 loop reads CASSPRGSIYGYTF. The CDR3 DNA sequence: TGTGCCAGCAGCCCCCGGGGCTCTATCTATGGCTACACCTTC.

The chain uses TRBV28 and TRBJ1-5; TRBD1 agrees at 10 bases. The junction had 11 bases not matched to a gene; V was cut back by 8 bases and J by 1 base. Germline CDR1 MDHEN, CDR2 SYDVKM. CDR3 length: 17 amino acids. CDR3 nucleotide sequence: TGTGCCAGCCAAGGGACAGGGGTTTTCAGAAGCAATCAGCCCCAGCATTTT. Translating gives CASQGTGVFRSNQPQHF.

CDR3 residues: CASSSQGAETQYF. CDR3 bases: TGTGCCAGCAGCTCCCAGGGGGCTGAGACCCAGTACTTC. The chain carries TRBV5-6 and TRBJ2-5; 8 nucleotides agree with TRBD1. Germline trimming cut 3 bases from V and 5 bases from J; bases unmatched to any gene: 3. The CDR3 consists of 13 residues. Germline CDR1 reads SGHDT; CDR2 reads YYEEEE.

This clone was found once. The rearrangement links TRBV6-1 to TRBJ2-7; D possibly corresponds to TRBD2 (5 bases). CDR3 length equals 15 residues. The V and J ends lost 1 base and 2 bases respectively, with 12 bases between them. The germline V gene encodes CDR1 MNHNS and CDR2 SASEGT. CDR3 region: CASSEVVDLPYEQYF. CDR3 DNA: TGTGCCAGCAGTGAAGTGGTGGACTTACCCTACGAGCAGTACTTC.

The V and J genes are TRBV20-1 and TRBJ2-7; weak D call: TRBD2 (6 bases). The length of the CDR3 is 11 residues. Germline CDR1 and CDR2: DFQATT and SNEGSKA (reference sequence). Trimming took off 3 bases at V and 4 bases at J, with 7 bases between the two ends. The CDR3, as DNA: TGCAGTGCTAGCCGGGGGTACGAGCAGTACTTC. Its translation: CSASRGYEQYF.

The chain carries TRBV30 and TRBJ2-7, with 9 positions matching TRBD2. This CDR3 has 17 amino acids. The V and J ends lost 3 bases and 5 bases, in that order; junction bases with no gene match: 17. Germline CDR1 reads GTSNPN; CDR2 reads SVGIG (reference sequence). Written as DNA, the CDR3 is TGTGCCTGGAGAGCCCCTCGTCCTAGCGGGAAGAGGAACGAGCAGTACTTC. Encoded protein: CAWRAPRPSGKRNEQYF. Supplemented by reference TRBV30 and TRBJ2-7, the full variable domain reads SQTIHQWPATLVQPVGSPLSLECTVEGTSNPNLYWYRQAAGRGLQLLFYSVGIGQISSEVPQNLSASRPQDRQFILSSKKLLLSDSGFYLCAWRAPRPSGKRNEQYFGPGTRLTVT.

The chain carries TRBV6-5 and TRBJ1-1; weak D call: TRBD1 (6 bases). Trimming left V 5 bases short and J 0 bases short, with 10 bases between. Germline V gives CDR1 MNHEY, CDR2 SVGAGI. The CDR3 has 14 residues. CDR3 sequence reads: CASSRQALNTEAFF. CDR3 coding DNA: TGTGCCAGCAGTCGACAGGCGTTGAACACTGAAGCTTTCTTT.